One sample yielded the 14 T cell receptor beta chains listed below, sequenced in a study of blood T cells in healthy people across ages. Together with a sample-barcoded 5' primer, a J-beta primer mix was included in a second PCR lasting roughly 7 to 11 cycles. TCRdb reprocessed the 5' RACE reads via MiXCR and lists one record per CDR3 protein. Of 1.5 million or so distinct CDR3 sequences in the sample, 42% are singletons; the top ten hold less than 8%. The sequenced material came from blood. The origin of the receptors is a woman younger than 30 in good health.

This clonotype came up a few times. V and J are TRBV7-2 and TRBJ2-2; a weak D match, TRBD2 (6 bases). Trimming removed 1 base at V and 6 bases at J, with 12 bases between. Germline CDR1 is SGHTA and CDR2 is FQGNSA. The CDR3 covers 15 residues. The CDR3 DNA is TGTGCCAGCAGCTTAGGACTAGTCAAGTCCGGGGAGCTGTTTTTT. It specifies CASSLGLVKSGELFF.

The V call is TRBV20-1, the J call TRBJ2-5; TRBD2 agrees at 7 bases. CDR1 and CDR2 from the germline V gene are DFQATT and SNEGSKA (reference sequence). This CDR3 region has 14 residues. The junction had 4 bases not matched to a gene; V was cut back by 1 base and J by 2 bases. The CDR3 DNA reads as TGCAGTGCTAGAGGAGCGGGGAAACAAGAGACCCAGTACTTC. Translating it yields CSARGAGKQETQYF.

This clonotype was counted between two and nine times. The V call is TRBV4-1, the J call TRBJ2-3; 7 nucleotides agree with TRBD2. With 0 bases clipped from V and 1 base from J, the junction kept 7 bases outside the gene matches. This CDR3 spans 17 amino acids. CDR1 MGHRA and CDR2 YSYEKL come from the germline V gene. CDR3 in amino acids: CASSQDGLAVGTDTQYF. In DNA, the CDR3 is TGCGCCAGCAGCCAAGACGGCCTAGCGGTAGGCACAGATACGCAGTATTTT.

The CDR3 coding sequence is TGTGCCAGCAGCGGCCCTGGACGGGGGGAGACTGAAGCTTTCTTT. Translation gives CASSGPGRGETEAFF. This rearrangement joins TRBV11-2 to TRBJ1-1; D is perhaps TRBD1 (5 bases). This CDR3 has 15 amino acids. Trimming pared 5 bases from V and 5 bases from J, leaving 18 bases between. Germline CDR1 is SGHAT and CDR2 is FQNNGV.

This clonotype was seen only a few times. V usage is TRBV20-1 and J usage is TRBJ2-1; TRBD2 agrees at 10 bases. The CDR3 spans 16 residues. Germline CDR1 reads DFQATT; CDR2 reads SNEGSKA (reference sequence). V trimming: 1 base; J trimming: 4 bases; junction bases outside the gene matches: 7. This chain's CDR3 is CSARGASGREYNEQFF. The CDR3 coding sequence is TGCAGTGCTAGAGGGGCCAGCGGGAGGGAATACAATGAGCAGTTCTTC.

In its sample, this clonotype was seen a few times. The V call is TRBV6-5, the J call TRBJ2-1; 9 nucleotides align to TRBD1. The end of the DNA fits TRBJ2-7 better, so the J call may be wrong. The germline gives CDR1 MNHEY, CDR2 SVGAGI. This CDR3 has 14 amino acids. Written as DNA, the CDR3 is TGTGCCAGCAGTTGGGGACAGGGATACAATGAGCAGTACTTC. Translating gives CASSWGQGYNEQYF.

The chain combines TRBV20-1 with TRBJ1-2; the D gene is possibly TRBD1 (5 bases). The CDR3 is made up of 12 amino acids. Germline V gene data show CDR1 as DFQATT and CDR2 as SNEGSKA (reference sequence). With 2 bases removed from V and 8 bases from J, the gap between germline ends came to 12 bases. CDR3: CSARRLGDGYTF. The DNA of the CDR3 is TGCAGTGCTAGACGACTGGGGGACGGCTACACCTTC.

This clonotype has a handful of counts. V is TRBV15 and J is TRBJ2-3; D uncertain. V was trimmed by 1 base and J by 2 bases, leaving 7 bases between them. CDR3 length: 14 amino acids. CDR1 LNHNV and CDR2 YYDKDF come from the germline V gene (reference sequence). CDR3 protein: CATSRAQLTDTQYF. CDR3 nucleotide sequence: TGTGCCACCAGCAGAGCGCAGCTCACAGATACGCAGTATTTT.

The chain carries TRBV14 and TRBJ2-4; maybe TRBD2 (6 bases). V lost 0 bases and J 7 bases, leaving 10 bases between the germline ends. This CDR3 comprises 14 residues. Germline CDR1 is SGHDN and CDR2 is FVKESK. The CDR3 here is CASSQDGLANIQYF. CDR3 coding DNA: TGTGCCAGCAGCCAAGATGGGCTAGCGAACATTCAGTACTTC.

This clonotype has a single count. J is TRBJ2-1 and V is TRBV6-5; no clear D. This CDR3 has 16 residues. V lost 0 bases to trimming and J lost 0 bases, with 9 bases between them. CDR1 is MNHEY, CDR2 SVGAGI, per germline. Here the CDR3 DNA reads TGTGCCAGCAGTTACTCGCAACCGAGCTCCTACAATGAGCAGTTCTTC. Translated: CASSYSQPSSYNEQFF.

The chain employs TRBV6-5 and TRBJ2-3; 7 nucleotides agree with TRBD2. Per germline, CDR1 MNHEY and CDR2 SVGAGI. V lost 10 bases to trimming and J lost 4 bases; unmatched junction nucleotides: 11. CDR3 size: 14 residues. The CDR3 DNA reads TGTGCCACCCGGCGGGGAGGGCGGTCAGATACGCAGTATTTT. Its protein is CATRRGGRSDTQYF.

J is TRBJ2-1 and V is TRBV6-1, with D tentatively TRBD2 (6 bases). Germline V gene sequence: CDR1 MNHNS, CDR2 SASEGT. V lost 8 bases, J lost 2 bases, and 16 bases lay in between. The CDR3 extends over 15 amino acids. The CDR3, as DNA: TGTGCCAGCCAACGGGTCCTAGCGCCCTACAATGAGCAGTTCTTC. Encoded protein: CASQRVLAPYNEQFF.

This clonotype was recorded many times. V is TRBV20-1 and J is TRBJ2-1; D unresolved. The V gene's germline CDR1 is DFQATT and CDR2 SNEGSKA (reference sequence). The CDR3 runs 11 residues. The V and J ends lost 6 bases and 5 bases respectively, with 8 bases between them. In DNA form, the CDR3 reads TGCAGTGCCCGGGCGGACAATGAGCAGTTCTTC. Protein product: CSARADNEQFF.

DNA of the CDR3: TGTGCCAGCACCCCCACATGGGGAGCCCGCACAGATACGCAGTATTTT. This translates into CASTPTWGARTDTQYF. The rearrangement uses TRBV11-1 and TRBJ2-3; a weak D match, TRBD2 (5 bases). CDR1 is SGHAT, CDR2 FQDESV, per germline (reference sequence). Trimming shortened V by 7 bases and J by 1 base, and 18 bases separated the two germline ends. This CDR3 comprises 16 residues.